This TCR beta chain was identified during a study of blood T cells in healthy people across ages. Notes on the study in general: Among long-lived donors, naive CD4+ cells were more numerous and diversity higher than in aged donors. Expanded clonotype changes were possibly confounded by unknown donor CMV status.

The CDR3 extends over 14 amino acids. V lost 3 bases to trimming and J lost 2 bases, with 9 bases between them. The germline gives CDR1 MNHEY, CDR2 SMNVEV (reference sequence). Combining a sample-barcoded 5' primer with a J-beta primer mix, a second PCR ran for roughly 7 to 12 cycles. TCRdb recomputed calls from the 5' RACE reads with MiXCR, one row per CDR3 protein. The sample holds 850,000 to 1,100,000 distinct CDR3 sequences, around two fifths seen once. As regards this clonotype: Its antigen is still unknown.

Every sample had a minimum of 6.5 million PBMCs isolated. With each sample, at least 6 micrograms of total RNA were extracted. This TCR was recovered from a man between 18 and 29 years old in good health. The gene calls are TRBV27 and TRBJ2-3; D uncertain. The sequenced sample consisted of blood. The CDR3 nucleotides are TGTGCCAGCAGTTTGAGACACGACACAGATACGCAGTATTTT. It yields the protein CASSLRHDTDTQYF.